This entry is about one T cell receptor (beta chain). Germline V lookup: CDR1 GTSNPN, CDR2 SVGIG (reference sequence). The CDR3 is 15 amino acids. Trimming cost V 3 bases and J 6 bases; bases outside gene matches: 8. This record comes from a study of T cell changes during pregnancy in multiple sclerosis. Generated by immunoSEQ multiplex PCR, the TCRdb table keeps only in-frame clones and is missing some. The sample lists roughly 45,000 clones, 95% occurring once. The clonotype comes from a female donor with multiple sclerosis, enrolled in a pregnancy study. Sequenced material: CD8+ T cells from peripheral blood mononuclear cells, taken in the first trimester of pregnancy. The chain recombines TRBV30 with TRBJ1-5; 10 bases agree with TRBD1. CDR3 sequence (DNA): TGTGCCTGGAGCTCCGGGACAGGGGTAAGTCAGCCCCAGCATTTT. The encoded protein is CAWSSGTGVSQPQHF.